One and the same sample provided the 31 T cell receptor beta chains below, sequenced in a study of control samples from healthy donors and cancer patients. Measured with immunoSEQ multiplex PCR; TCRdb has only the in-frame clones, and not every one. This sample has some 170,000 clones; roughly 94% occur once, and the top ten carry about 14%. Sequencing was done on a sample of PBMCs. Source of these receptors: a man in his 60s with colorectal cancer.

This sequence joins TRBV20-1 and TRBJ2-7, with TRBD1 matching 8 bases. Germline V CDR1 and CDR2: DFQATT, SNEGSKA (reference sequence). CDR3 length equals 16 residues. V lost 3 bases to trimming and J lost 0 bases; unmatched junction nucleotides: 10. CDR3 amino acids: CSASAPGQANSYEQYF. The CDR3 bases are TGCAGTGCTAGTGCGCCGGGACAGGCTAACTCCTACGAGCAGTACTTC.

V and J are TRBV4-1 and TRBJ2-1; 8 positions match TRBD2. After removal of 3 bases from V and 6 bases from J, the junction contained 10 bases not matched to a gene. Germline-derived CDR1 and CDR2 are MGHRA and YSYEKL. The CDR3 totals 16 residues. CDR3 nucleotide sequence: TGCGCCAGCAGCCAGCCCGGGACTAGTAGGCCCAATGAGCAGTTCTTC. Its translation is CASSQPGTSRPNEQFF.

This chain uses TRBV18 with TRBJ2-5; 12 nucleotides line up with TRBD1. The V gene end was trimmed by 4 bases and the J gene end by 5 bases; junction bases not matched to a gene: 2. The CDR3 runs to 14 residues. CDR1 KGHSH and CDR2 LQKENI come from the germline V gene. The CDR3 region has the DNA TGTGCCAGCTCACGGGACAGGGGGCTGGAGACCCAGTACTTC. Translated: CASSRDRGLETQYF.

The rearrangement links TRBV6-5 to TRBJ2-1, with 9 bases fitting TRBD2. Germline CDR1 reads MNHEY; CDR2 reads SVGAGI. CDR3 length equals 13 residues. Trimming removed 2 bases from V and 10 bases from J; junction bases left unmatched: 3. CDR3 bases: TGTGCCAGCAGTTACGTTAGCGGGGGCGAGCAGTTCTTC. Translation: CASSYVSGGEQFF.

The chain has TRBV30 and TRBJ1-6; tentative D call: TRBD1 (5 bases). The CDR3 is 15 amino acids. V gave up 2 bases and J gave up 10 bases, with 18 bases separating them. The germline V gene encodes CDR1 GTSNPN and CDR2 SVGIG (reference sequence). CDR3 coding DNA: TGTGCCTGGAGTAGACAAAGGGGAGCGAGGTCACCCCTCCACTTT. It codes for CAWSRQRGARSPLHF. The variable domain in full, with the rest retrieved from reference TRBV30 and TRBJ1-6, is SQTIHQWPATLVQPVGSPLSLECTVEGTSNPNLYWYRQAAGRGLQLLFYSVGIGQISSEVPQNLSASRPQDRQFILSSKKLLLSDSGFYLCAWSRQRGARSPLHFGNGTRLTVT.

In DNA form, the CDR3 reads TGTGCCACCAGCGGCCCGACACGGACAGCTCCATATGGCTACACCTTC. This codes for CATSGPTRTAPYGYTF. The V gene is TRBV24-1, the J gene TRBJ1-2; tentative D call: TRBD1 (6 bases). CDR1 KGHDR and CDR2 SFDVKD come from the germline V gene. CDR3 length: 16 amino acids. V was shortened by 7 bases and J by 5 bases, with 22 bases between the two germline ends.

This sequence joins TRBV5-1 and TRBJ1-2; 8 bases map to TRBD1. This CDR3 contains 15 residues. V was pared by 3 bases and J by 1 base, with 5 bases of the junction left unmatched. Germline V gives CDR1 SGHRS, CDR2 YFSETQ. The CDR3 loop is CASSSDGQGNYGYTF. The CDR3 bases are TGCGCCAGCAGCTCCGACGGACAGGGTAACTATGGCTACACCTTC.

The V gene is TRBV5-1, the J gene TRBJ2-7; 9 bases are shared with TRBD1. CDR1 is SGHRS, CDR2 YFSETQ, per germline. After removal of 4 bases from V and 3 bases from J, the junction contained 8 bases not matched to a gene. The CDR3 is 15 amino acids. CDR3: CASSTGQGKSYEQYF. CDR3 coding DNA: TGCGCCAGCAGCACAGGACAGGGGAAAAGCTACGAGCAGTACTTC. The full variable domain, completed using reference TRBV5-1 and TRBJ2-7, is KAGVTQTPRYLIKTRGQQVTLSCSPISGHRSVSWYQQTPGQGLQFLFEYFSETQRNKGNFPGRFSGRQFSNSRSEMNVSTLELGDSALYLCASSTGQGKSYEQYFGPGTRLTVT.

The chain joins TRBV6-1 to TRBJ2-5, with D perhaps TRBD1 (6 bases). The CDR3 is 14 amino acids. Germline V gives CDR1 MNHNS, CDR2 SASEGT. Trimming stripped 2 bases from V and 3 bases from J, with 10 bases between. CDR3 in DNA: TGTGCCAGCAGTGAACGGACAGTTAAAGAGACCCAGTACTTC. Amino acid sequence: CASSERTVKETQYF.

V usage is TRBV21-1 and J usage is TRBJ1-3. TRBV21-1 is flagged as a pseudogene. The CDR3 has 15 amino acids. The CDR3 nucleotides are TGTGCCAGCAGCACGAAGCTAAACTCTGGAAACACCATATATTTT. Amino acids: CASSTKLNSGNTIYF.

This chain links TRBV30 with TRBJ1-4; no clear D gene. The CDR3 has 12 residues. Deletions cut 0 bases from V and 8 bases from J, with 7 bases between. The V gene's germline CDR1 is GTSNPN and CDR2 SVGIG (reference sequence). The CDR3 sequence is CAWSVSGEKLFF. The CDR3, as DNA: TGTGCCTGGAGTGTATCGGGGGAAAAACTGTTTTTT.

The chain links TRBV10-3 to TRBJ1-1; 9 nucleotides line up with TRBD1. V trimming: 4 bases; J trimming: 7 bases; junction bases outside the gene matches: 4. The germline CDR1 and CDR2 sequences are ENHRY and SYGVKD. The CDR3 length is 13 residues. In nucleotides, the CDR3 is TGTGCCATCAGTGCGGACAGGGGCGTTGAAGCTTTCTTT. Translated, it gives CAISADRGVEAFF.

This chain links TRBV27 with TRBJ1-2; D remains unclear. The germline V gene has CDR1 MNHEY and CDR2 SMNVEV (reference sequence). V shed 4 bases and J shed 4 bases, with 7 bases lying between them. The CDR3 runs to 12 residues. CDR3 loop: CASSSGGYGYTF. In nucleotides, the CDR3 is TGTGCCAGCAGTTCCGGCGGCTATGGCTACACCTTC.

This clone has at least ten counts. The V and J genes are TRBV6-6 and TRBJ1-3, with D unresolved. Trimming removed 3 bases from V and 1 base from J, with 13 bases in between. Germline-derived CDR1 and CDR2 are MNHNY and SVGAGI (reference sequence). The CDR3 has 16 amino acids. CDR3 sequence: CASSYGEPSSGNTIYF. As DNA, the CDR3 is TGTGCCAGCAGTTATGGCGAGCCTTCATCTGGAAACACCATATATTTT.

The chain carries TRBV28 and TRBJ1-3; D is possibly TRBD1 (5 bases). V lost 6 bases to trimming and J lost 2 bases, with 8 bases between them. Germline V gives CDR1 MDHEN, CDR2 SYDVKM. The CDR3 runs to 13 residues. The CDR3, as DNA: TGTGCCAGCAGGACAGTTCCTGGAAACACCATATATTTT. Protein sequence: CASRTVPGNTIYF.

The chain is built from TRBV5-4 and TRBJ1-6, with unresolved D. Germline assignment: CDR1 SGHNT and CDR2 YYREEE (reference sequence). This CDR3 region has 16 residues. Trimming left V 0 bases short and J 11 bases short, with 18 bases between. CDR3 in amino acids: CASSLELTVPGAPLHF. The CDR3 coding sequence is TGTGCCAGCAGCTTGGAGTTAACCGTGCCAGGTGCACCCCTCCACTTT.

As DNA, the CDR3 is TGTGCCAGCAGTGCCGACACGAACTACGAGCAGTACTTC. This encodes CASSADTNYEQYF. This chain links TRBV2 with TRBJ2-7; D is ambiguous. Germline V CDR1 and CDR2: SNHLY, FYNNEI. The CDR3 covers 13 residues. Trimming took off 4 bases at V and 3 bases at J, with 10 bases between the two ends.

The CDR3 region is CASSLGQGSYNEQFF. In DNA, the CDR3 is TGCGCCAGCAGCTTGGGACAGGGCTCCTACAATGAGCAGTTCTTC. The genes are TRBV5-1 and TRBJ2-1; 7 nucleotides line up with TRBD1. Per germline, CDR1 SGHRS and CDR2 YFSETQ. CDR3 length: 15 residues. Trimming at V came to 0 bases and at J to 0 bases, leaving 0 bases not matched to a gene.

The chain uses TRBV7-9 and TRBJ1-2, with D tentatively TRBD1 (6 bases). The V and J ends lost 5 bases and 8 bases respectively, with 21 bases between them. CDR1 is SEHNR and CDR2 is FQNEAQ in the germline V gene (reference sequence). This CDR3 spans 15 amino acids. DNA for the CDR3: TGTGCCAGCAGCCGAGGGGGGCAGGGCCTTCGGGGCTACACCTTC. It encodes CASSRGGQGLRGYTF.

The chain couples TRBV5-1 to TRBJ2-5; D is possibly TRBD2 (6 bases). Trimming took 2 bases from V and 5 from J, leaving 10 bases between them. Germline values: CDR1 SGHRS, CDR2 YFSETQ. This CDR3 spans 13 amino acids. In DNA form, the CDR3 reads TGCGCCAGCAGCTTCGCGGGGTCGGAGACCCAGTACTTC. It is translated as CASSFAGSETQYF.

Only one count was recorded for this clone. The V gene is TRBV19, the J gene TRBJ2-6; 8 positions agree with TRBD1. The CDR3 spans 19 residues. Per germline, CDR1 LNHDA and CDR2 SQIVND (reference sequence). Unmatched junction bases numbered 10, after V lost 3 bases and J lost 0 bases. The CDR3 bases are TGTGCCAGTAGTATCGGGACAGGCCGCTGGGGCTCTGGGGCCAACGTCCTGACTTTC. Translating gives CASSIGTGRWGSGANVLTF. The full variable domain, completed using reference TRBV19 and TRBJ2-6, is DGGITQSPKYLFRKEGQNVTLSCEQNLNHDAMYWYRQDPGQGLRLIYYSQIVNDFQKGDIAEGYSVSREKKESFPLTVTSAQKNPTAFYLCASSIGTGRWGSGANVLTFGAGSRLTVL.

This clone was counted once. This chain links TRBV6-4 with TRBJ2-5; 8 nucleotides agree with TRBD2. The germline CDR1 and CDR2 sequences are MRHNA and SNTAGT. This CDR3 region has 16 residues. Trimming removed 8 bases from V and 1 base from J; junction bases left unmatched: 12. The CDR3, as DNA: TGTGCCAGCCCCAGAGCCGGCGGGGGGCCCCAAGAGACCCAGTACTTC. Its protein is CASPRAGGGPQETQYF.

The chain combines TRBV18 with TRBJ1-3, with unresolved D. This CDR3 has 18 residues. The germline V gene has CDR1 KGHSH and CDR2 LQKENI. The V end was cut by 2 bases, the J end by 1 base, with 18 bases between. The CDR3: CASSPSVGRQTSGNTIYF. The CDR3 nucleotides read TGTGCCAGCTCACCAAGCGTGGGCAGGCAGACTTCTGGAAACACCATATATTTT.

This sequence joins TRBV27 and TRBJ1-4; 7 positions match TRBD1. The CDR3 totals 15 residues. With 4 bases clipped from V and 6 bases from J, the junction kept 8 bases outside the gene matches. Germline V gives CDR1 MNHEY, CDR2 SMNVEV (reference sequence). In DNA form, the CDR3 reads TGTGCCAGCAGTTATAACAGGGGTCACGATGAAAAACTGTTTTTT. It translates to CASSYNRGHDEKLFF.

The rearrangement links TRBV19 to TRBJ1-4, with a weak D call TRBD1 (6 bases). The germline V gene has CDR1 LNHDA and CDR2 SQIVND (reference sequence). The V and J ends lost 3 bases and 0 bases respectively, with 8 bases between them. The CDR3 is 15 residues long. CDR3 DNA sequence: TGTGCCAGTAGTATGGACAGTGCAACTAATGAAAAACTGTTTTTT. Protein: CASSMDSATNEKLFF.

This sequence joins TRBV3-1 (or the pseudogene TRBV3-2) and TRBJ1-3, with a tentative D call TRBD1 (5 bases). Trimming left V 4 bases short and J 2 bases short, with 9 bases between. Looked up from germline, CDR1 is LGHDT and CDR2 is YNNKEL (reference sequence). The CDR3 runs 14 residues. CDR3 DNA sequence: TGTGCCAGCAGCCGGGGGACGGCTGGAAACACCATATATTTT. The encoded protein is CASSRGTAGNTIYF.

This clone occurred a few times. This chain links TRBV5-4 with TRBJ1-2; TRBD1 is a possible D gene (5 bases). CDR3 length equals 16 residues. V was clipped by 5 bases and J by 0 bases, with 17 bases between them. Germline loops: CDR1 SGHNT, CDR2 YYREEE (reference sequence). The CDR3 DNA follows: TGTGCCAGCAGGCCATGGGGACGGGATACTAACTATGGCTACACCTTC. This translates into CASRPWGRDTNYGYTF.

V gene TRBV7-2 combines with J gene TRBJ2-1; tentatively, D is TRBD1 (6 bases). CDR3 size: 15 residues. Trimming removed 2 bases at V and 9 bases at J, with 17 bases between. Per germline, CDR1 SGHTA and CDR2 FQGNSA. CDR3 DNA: TGTGCCAGCAGCTTAAATGTGCCAGGGGTAAGTGAGCAGTTCTTC. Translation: CASSLNVPGVSEQFF.

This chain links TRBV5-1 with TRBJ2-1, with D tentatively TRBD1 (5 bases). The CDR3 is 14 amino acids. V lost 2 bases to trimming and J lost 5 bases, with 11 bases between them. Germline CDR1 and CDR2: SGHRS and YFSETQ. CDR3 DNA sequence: TGCGCCAGCAGCTTTACCCAGGGCCACAATGAGCAGTTCTTC. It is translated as CASSFTQGHNEQFF. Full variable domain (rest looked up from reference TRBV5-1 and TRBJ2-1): KAGVTQTPRYLIKTRGQQVTLSCSPISGHRSVSWYQQTPGQGLQFLFEYFSETQRNKGNFPGRFSGRQFSNSRSEMNVSTLELGDSALYLCASSFTQGHNEQFFGPGTRLTVL.

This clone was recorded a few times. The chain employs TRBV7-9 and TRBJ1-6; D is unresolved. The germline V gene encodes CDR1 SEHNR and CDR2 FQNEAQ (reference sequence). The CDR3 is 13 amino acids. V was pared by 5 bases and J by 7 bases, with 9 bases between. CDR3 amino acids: CASSDGGNSPLHF. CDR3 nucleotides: TGTGCCAGCAGCGACGGAGGGAATTCACCCCTCCACTTT.

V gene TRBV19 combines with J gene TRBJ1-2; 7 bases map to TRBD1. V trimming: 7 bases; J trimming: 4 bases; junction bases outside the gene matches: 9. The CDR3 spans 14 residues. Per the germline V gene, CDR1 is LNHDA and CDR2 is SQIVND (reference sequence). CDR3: CASTPGTDFYGYTF. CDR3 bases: TGTGCCAGTACCCCTGGGACAGATTTCTATGGCTACACCTTC.